This T cell receptor (beta chain) was identified during a study of CD8+CD57+ T cells in acquired aplastic anemia. Study background: Sorted cells (CD4+ and CD8+) yielded DNA amounts that averaged roughly 3 ug.

Study-level results: The study identified roughly 31 CD8+ CDR3 sequences shared by patients and controls.

Regarding this clonotype: Its antigen is not known.

The V end lost 3 bases, the J end lost 11 bases, and 21 bases lay between the germline ends. CDR1 and CDR2 from the germline V gene are SGDLS and YYNGEE. The CDR3 spans 14 residues. CDR3 and TCR beta VDJ profiling relied on genomic DNA as the template. MiXCR, run by TCRdb on the reads, gives a single entry per CDR3 protein. Here the sample spans roughly 250,000 distinct CDR3 sequences, approximately 79% being singletons. Individuals selected for sequencing had exhibited CD8+CD57+ cell expansion on flow cytometry. The cohort consisted entirely of patients having severe acquired aplastic anemia. Receipt of therapy had not occurred in any patient by the time of blood sampling.

Sample: sorted CD4+, CD8+, or CD8+CD57+ T cells (not recorded which) from PBMCs. The chain employs TRBV9 and TRBJ2-7; tentatively, D is TRBD1 (6 bases). This TCR derives from a human donor with aplastic anemia. CDR3 DNA sequence: TGTGCCAGCAGCGGGGGTACAGGGACCACAGATAAGTACTTC. Protein sequence: CASSGGTGTTDKYF.